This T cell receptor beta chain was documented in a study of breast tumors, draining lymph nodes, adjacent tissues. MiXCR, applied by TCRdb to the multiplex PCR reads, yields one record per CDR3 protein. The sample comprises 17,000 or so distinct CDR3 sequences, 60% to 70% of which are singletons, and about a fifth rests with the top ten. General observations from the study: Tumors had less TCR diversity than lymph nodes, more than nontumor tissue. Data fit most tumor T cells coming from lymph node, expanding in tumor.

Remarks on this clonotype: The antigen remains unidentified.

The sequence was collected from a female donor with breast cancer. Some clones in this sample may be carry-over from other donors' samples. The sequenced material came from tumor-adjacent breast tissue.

DNA of the CDR3: TGTGCCAGCAGCATGTTAGGGACAGGGGGAGGCAATGAGCAGTTCTTC. This codes for CASSMLGTGGGNEQFF. The chain combines TRBV5-5 with TRBJ2-1, with 11 bases matching TRBD1. This CDR3 comprises 16 residues. The V and J ends lost 4 bases and 6 bases, in that order; junction bases with no gene match: 9. Germline CDR1 and CDR2: SGHKS and YYEKEE (reference sequence).